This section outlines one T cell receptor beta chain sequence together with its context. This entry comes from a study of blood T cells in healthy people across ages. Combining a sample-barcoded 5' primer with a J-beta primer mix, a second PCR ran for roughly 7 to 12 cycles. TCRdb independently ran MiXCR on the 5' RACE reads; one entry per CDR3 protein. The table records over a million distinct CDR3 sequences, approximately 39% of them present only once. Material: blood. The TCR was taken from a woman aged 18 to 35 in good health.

The DNA of the CDR3 is TGTGCCAGCAGTTCCGGGACAGGACCCTATGGCTACACCTTC. Protein sequence: CASSSGTGPYGYTF. V and J are TRBV27 and TRBJ1-2; 8 bases map to TRBD1. The CDR3 has 14 amino acids. The V gene's germline CDR1 is MNHEY and CDR2 SMNVEV (reference sequence). The V and J ends lost 4 bases and 4 bases, in that order; junction bases with no gene match: 5.